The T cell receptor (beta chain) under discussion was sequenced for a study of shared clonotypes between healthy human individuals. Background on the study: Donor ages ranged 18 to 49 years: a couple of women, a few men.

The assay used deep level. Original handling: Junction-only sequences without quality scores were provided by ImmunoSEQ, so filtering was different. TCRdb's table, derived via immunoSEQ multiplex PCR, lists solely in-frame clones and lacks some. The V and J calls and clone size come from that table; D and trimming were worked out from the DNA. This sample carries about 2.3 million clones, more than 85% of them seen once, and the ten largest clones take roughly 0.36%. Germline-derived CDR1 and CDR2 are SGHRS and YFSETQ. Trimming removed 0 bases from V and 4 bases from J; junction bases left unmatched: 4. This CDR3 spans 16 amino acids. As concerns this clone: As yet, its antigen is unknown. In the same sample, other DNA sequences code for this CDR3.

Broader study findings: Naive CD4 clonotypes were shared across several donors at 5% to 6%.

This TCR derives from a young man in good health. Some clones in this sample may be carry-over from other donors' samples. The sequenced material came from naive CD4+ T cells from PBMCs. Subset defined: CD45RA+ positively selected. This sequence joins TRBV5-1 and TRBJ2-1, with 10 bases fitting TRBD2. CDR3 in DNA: TGCGCCAGCAGCTTGGGGTCTAGCGGGAGTTACAATGAGCAGTTCTTC. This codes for CASSLGSSGSYNEQFF.